This T cell receptor beta chain emerged from a study of molecular identifiers for immune sequencing clone quantification. Via MiXCR, TCRdb re-called the PCR reads, giving one row per CDR3 protein. The table has 80,000 to 130,000 distinct CDR3 sequences, 36% seen once. V lost 3 bases to trimming and J lost 5 bases; unmatched junction nucleotides: 13. Germline loops: CDR1 SEHNR, CDR2 FQNEAQ (reference sequence). The CDR3 has 16 amino acids. Regarding the study as a whole: Clones exceeding 20 RNA copies carried over 97% of effector molecules but under 1% of naive-cell molecules. A shared barcode on identical TCR molecules could lead to underestimated sizes for highly expanded clones. The study reportedly detected spiked Jurkat TCR RNA from one cell among about a million naive cells.

Note on this clonotype: Its specificity is unknown.

Sequencing input: naive CD8+ T cells from blood, with Jurkat cell RNA spiked in. The subset denotes: FACS-sorted CD8+CD4-CCR7+CD45RA+ naive T cells. The chain employs TRBV7-9 and TRBJ2-7, with TRBD2 matching over 7 bases. The receptor was derived from a human donor in good health. Some libraries in this study had Jurkat cell RNA spiked in. Here the CDR3 DNA reads TGTGCCAGCAGCTTGGCCCCCTTCGGGGGGTCCAACGAGCAGTACTTC. It is translated as CASSLAPFGGSNEQYF.